This T cell receptor beta chain appears in the sequencing data of a study of T-cell memory formation after mild COVID-19. This clonotype was detected ten times or more. The CDR3 covers 12 residues. V shed 6 bases, J shed 4 bases, and the junction held 1 base outside the gene matches. Looked up from germline, CDR1 is ENHRY and CDR2 is SYGVKD. TCRdb redid the calling of the 5' RACE reads with MiXCR, one entry per CDR3 protein. The data show roughly 190,000 distinct CDR3 sequences, with around 18% seen just once and roughly 2.4% held by the top ten. This clonotype originated in an adult woman who had mild COVID-19 (a few samples of this study predate the infection). Cell type and time point are not known. The chain employs TRBV10-3 and TRBJ2-7, with 9 bases matching TRBD1. The sequenced material came from PBMCs or a T cell subset sorted from them (not recorded which). In DNA, the CDR3 is TGTGCCATCAGACAGGGGGCTTACGAGCAGTACTTC. Its translation is CAIRQGAYEQYF.